A selection of T cell receptor beta chains follows, all from one sample in a study of Graves' ophthalmopathy and Graves' hyperthyroidism. TCRdb itself ran the multiplex PCR reads through MiXCR, one entry per CDR3 protein. The sample contains roughly 400,000 distinct CDR3 sequences, 15% of which appear only once. Material for sequencing was peripheral blood. The receptors shown here come from a woman in her late teens or twenties with stable Graves' hyperthyroidism. Both conserved end residues are part of each CDR3. A D gene is named only where the DNA matches it firmly. A clone size is listed for some rows: how often the clone was seen (once, few, many), or a class if it is expanded.

>TRBJ2-5|.|TRBV24-1|many
CATSDYPGLAETQYF
TGTGCCACCAGTGATTACCCGGGCCTAGCAGAGACCCAGTACTTC
>TRBJ2-5|TRBD2|TRBV15|.
CATWGASGGLGETQYF
TGTGCCACCTGGGGAGCTAGCGGGGGGTTGGGGGAGACCCAGTACTTC
>TRBJ1-1|.|TRBV7-3|large
CASRLDTTEAFF
TGTGCCAGCCGCTTGGACACCACTGAAGCTTTCTTT
>TRBJ2-7|TRBD1|TRBV5-1|many
CASSRMTGDTYEQYF
TGCGCCAGCAGCCGAATGACAGGGGACACCTACGAGCAGTACTTC
>TRBJ1-2|.|TRBV12-3/TRBV12-4|.
CASSLTGSVVANYGYTF
TGTGCCAGCAGCCTTACCGGGTCCGTGGTCGCAAACTATGGCTACACCTTC
>TRBJ1-5|.|TRBV10-3|many
CAISESSGPRNQPQHF
TGTGCCATCAGTGAGTCTTCAGGCCCCCGAAATCAGCCCCAGCATTTT
>TRBJ1-1|.|TRBV7-2|many
CASSSAGTVGATEAFF
TGTGCCAGCAGCTCAGCCGGGACCGTCGGGGCCACTGAAGCTTTCTTT
>TRBJ1-6|.|TRBV12-3/TRBV12-4|.
CASSFVLTGRASPLHF
TGTGCCAGCAGTTTCGTCCTAACAGGGAGGGCTTCACCCCTCCACTTT
>TRBJ1-2|.|TRBV19|many
CASSIDRVNYGYTF
TGTGCCAGTAGTATAGATCGGGTAAACTATGGCTACACCTTC
>TRBJ2-5|.|TRBV3-1|.
CASSQVHPFDALSRETQYF
TGTGCCAGCAGCCAAGTTCACCCCTTCGATGCCCTTTCCCGAGAGACCCAGTACTTC
>TRBJ2-7|TRBD1|TRBV15|.
CATSPGQGTVAYF
TGTGCCACCTCGCCGGGACAGGGTACCGTAGCGTACTTC
>TRBJ2-7|.|TRBV6-1|many
CASSQTGIYEQYF
TGTGCCAGCAGTCAAACAGGAATCTACGAGCAGTACTTC
>TRBJ1-1|.|TRBV11-3|many
CASSFQTEAFF
TGTGCCAGCAGCTTTCAGACGGAAGCTTTCTTT
>TRBJ2-7|TRBD1|TRBV12-3/TRBV12-4|.
CASRTGGF
TGTGCCAGCCGGACAGGGGGCTTC
>TRBJ1-3|TRBD1|TRBV6-6|many
CASTSTSISNRGISGNTIYF
TGTGCCAGCACTTCCACCTCTATTTCAAACAGGGGTATTTCTGGAAACACCATATATTTT
>TRBJ1-2|TRBD1|TRBV12-3/TRBV12-4|many
CAITGVDLSYGYTF
TGTGCCATCACAGGGGTCGACCTCTCCTATGGCTACACCTTC
>TRBJ1-1|TRBD1|TRBV4-2|few
CASISYRGAEAFF
TGTGCCAGCATCTCTTACAGGGGTGCTGAAGCTTTCTTT
>TRBJ2-7|TRBD2|TRBV7-6|many
CASSLGASGITYEQYF
TGTGCCAGCAGCTTAGGGGCTAGCGGGATTACCTACGAGCAGTACTTC
>TRBJ1-6|TRBD1|TRBV7-9|many
CASSFEQGARSPLHF
TGTGCCAGCAGCTTTGAACAGGGGGCACGGTCACCCCTCCACTTT
>TRBJ1-2|.|TRBV6-1|many
CASSFGNPYGYTF
TGTGCCAGCAGCTTTGGCAACCCCTATGGCTACACCTTC
>TRBJ2-7|.|TRBV11-3|many
CASNSASSNEQYF
TGTGCCAGCAATTCGGCTTCCTCGAACGAGCAGTACTTC
>TRBJ2-7|TRBD1|TRBV20-1|many
CSANRGPYEQYF
TGCAGTGCTAACAGGGGCCCCTACGAGCAGTACTTC
>TRBJ1-5|.|TRBV12-3/TRBV12-4|many
CASGKQGRRQPQHF
TGTGCCAGCGGAAAACAGGGACGGAGACAGCCCCAGCATTTT
>TRBJ2-7|.|TRBV12-3/TRBV12-4|many
CASSPLESYEQYF
TGTGCCAGCTCACCACTGGAGTCCTACGAGCAGTACTTC
>TRBJ1-3|.|TRBV6-5|many
CASSFDISGNTIYF
TGTGCCAGCAGTTTTGACATCTCTGGAAACACCATATATTTT
>TRBJ2-2|.|TRBV12-3/TRBV12-4|many
CASMDGGPMNTRELFF
TGTGCCAGCATGGACGGGGGGCCCATGAACACCAGGGAGCTGTTTTTT
>TRBJ1-1|.|TRBV3-1|many
CASSQDNRLGTEAFF
TGTGCCAGCAGCCAAGATAACAGGCTGGGGACTGAAGCTTTCTTT
>TRBJ2-7|.|TRBV24-1|many
CATSDPSGGNIYEQYF
TGTGCCACCAGTGACCCCTCGGGGGGCAATATCTACGAGCAGTACTTC
>TRBJ2-6|.|TRBV12-3/TRBV12-4|many
CASSLARKGLLSGANVLTF
TGTGCCAGCAGTTTAGCGAGGAAGGGGCTGCTCTCTGGGGCCAACGTCCTGACTTTC
>TRBJ1-5|TRBD1|TRBV12-3/TRBV12-4|many
CASSLGDRGGDQPQHF
TGTGCCAGCAGTTTAGGGGACAGGGGCGGGGATCAGCCCCAGCATTTT
>TRBJ1-2|.|TRBV6-1|many
CASSDGPVSYGYTF
TGTGCCAGCAGTGACGGTCCGGTTAGCTATGGCTACACCTTC
>TRBJ2-7|.|TRBV4-1|few
CASSQDGQGYEQYF
TGCGCCAGCAGCCAAGACGGCCAGGGCTACGAGCAGTACTTC
>TRBJ2-3|TRBD2|TRBV19|.
CASSQTSGSTDTQYF
TGTGCCAGTAGTCAGACTAGCGGGAGCACAGATACGCAGTATTTT
>TRBJ2-2|.|TRBV7-2|many
CASSLVGVPNTGELFF
TGTGCCAGCAGCCTCGTGGGGGTCCCGAACACCGGGGAGCTGTTTTTT
>TRBJ1-2|.|TRBV29-1|many
CSVAGGTSNYGYTF
TGCAGCGTTGCGGGAGGGACATCTAACTATGGCTACACCTTC
>TRBJ1-2|TRBD1|TRBV9|many
CASSVTGGGADGYTF
TGTGCCAGCAGCGTTACAGGGGGGGGCGCGGATGGCTACACCTTC
>TRBJ1-2|TRBD1|TRBV6-1|many
CASSLHDRDYGYTF
TGTGCCAGCAGTCTTCATGACAGGGACTATGGCTACACCTTC
>TRBJ2-7|.|TRBV20-1|many
CSARAGQYEQYF
TGCAGTGCTAGGGCAGGGCAGTACGAGCAGTACTTC
>TRBJ1-2|.|TRBV11-3|many
CASSQRGLSYGYTF
TGTGCCAGCAGCCAGAGGGGATTGAGCTATGGCTACACCTTC
>TRBJ2-5|.|TRBV12-3/TRBV12-4|few
CASSSTWGETKYF
TGTGCCAGCAGTTCCACCTGGGGGGAGACCAAGTACTTC
>TRBJ1-5|.|TRBV11-2|many
CASTTGSNQPQHF
TGTGCCAGCACCACGGGTAGCAATCAGCCCCAGCATTTT